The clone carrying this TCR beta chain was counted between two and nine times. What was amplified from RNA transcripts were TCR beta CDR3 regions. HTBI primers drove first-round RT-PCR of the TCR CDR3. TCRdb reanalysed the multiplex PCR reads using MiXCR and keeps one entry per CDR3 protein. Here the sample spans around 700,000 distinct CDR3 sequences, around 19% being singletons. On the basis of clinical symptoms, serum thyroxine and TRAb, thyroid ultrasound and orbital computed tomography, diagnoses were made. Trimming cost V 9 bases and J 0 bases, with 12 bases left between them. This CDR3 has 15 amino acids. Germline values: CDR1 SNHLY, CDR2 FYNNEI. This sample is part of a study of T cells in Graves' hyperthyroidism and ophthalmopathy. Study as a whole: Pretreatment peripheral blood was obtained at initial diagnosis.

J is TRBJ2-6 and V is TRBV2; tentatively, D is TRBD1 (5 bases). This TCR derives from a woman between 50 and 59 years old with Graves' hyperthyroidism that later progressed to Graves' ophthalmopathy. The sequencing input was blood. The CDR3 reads CARGVKTSGANVLTF. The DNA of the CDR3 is TGTGCCAGAGGGGTGAAGACCTCTGGGGCCAACGTCCTGACTTTC.